This T cell receptor (beta chain) was captured by sequencing in a study of shared clonotypes between healthy human individuals. Background on the study: CD8 memory received one plate per donor, CD8 naive two, CD4 memory three and CD4 naive three. Study results and limitations: Roughly 5% was the fraction of naive CD4 clonotypes found shared across several donors.

Using immunoSEQ multiplex PCR, the repertoire was profiled, and TCRdb retains in-frame clones only, with some absent. The repertoire holds approximately 2,000,000 clones, with just under 95% as singletons. The CDR3 covers 14 residues. Germline assignment: CDR1 SGHDN and CDR2 FVKESK. V lost 4 bases and J lost 0, with 9 bases in between. With respect to this clone: Its antigen is not known.

The receptor was derived from a man aged 18 to 29 in good health. Some clones in this sample may be carry-over from other donors' samples. Sequencing was done on a sample of naive CD4+ T cells from PBMCs. The subset denotes: CD45RA+ positively selected. The chain recombines TRBV14 with TRBJ1-1, with D uncertain. CDR3 bases: TGTGCCAGCAGCCCTAGGACCGTGAACACTGAAGCTTTCTTT. It yields the protein CASSPRTVNTEAFF.